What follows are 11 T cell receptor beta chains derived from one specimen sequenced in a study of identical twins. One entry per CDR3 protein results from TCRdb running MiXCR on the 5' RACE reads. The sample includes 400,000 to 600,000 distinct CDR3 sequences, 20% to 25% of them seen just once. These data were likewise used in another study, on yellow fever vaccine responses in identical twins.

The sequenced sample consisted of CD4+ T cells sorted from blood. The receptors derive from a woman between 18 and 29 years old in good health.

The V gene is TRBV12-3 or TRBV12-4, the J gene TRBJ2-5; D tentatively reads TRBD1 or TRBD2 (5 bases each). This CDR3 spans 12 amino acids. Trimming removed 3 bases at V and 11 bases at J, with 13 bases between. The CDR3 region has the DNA TGTGCCAGCAGTTTGGACTTAGGGGCGCAGTACTTC. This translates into CASSLDLGAQYF.

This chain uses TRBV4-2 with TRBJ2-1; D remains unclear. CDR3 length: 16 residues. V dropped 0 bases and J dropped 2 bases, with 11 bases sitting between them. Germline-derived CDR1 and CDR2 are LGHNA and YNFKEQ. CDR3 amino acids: CASSQDRRGTYNEQFF. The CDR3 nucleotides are TGTGCCAGCAGCCAAGATCGTCGCGGCACCTACAATGAGCAGTTCTTC.

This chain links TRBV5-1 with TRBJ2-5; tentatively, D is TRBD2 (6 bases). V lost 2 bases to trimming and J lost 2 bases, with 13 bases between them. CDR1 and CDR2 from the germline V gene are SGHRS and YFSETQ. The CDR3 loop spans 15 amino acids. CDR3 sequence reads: CASSFAGSGQETQYF. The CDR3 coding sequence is TGCGCCAGCAGCTTTGCGGGGTCCGGGCAAGAGACCCAGTACTTC. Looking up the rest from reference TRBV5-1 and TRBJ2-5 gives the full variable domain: KAGVTQTPRYLIKTRGQQVTLSCSPISGHRSVSWYQQTPGQGLQFLFEYFSETQRNKGNFPGRFSGRQFSNSRSEMNVSTLELGDSALYLCASSFAGSGQETQYFGPGTRLLVL.

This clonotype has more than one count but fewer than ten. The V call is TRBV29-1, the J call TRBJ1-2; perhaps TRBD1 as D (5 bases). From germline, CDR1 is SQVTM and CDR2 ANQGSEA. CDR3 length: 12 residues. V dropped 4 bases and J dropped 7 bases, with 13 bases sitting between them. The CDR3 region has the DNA TGCAGCGTTGCCTGGGGGGATGGTGGCTACACCTTC. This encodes CSVAWGDGGYTF.

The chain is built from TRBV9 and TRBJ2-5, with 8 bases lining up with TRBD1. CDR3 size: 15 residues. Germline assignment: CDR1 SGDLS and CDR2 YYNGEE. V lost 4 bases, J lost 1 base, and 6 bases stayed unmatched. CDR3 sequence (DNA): TGTGCCAGCAGCCTAGGACAGGGAGGCCAAGAGACCCAGTACTTC. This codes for CASSLGQGGQETQYF.

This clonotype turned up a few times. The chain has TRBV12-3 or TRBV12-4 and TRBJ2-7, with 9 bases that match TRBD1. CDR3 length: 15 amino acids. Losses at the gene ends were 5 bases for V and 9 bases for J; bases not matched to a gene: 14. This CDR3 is CASSPAGNRGHGQYF. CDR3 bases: TGTGCCAGCAGTCCCGCCGGAAACAGGGGGCATGGGCAGTACTTC.

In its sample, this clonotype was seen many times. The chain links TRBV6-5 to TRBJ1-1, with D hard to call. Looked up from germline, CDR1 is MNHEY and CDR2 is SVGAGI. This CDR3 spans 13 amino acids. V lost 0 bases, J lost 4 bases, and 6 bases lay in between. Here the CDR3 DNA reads TGTGCCAGCAGTTACTCAGGTGGCACTGAAGCTTTCTTT. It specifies CASSYSGGTEAFF.

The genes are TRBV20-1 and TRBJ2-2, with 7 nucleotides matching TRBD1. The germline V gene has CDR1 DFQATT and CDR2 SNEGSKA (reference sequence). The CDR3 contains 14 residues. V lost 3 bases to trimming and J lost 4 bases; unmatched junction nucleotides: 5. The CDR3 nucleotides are TGCAGTGCTAGGCAGGGACAGTCCACCGGGGAGCTGTTTTTT. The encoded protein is CSARQGQSTGELFF.

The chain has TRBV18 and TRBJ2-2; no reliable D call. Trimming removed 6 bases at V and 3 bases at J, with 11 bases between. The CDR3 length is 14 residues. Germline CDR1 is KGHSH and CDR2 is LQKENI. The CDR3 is CASSGQEHTGELFF. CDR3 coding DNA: TGTGCCAGCTCTGGGCAGGAACACACCGGGGAGCTGTTTTTT.

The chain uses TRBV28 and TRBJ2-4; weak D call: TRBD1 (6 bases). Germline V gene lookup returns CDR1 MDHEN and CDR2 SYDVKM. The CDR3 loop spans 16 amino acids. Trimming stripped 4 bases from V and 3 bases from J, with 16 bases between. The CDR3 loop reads CASSSDRRMGKNIQYF. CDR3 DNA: TGTGCCAGCAGTTCCGACAGGCGTATGGGCAAAAACATTCAGTACTTC.

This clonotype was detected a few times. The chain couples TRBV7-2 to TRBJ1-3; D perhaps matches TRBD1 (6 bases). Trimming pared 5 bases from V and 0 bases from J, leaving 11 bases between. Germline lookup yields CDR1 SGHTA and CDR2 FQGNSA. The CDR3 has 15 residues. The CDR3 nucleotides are TGTGCCAGCAGCATACAGGGTTTCTCTGGAAACACCATATATTTT. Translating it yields CASSIQGFSGNTIYF. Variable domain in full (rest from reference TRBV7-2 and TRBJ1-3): GAGVSQSPSNKVTEKGKDVELRCDPISGHTALYWYRQSLGQGLEFLIYFQGNSAPDKSGLPSDRFSAERTGGSVSTLTIQRTQQEDSAVYLCASSIQGFSGNTIYFGEGSWLTVV.